A selection of T cell receptor beta chains follows, all from one sample in a study of identical twins. MiXCR, run by TCRdb on the 5' RACE reads, gives a single entry per CDR3 protein. This sample has hundreds of thousands of distinct CDR3 sequences; 12% occur once, and the top ten carry around 1.6%. These data were likewise used in another study, on yellow fever vaccine responses in identical twins.

Sequencing used PBMCs. These receptors came from a woman aged 18-30 years in good health. Both conserved end residues are part of each CDR3. The D gene is left open where the match is weak. A clone size is listed for some rows: how often the clone was seen (once, few, many), or a class if it is expanded.

clone_size	j_call	v_call	d_call	cdr3_aa	cdr3_nt
.	TRBJ2-2	TRBV7-9	.	CASSLVRVSSTGELFF	TGTGCCAGCAGCTTAGTCAGGGTATCGAGCACCGGGGAGCTGTTTTTT
few	TRBJ2-5	TRBV24-1	TRBD1	CATSDPKQQGARETQYF	TGTGCCACCAGTGATCCAAAGCAACAGGGGGCACGAGAGACCCAGTACTTC
many	TRBJ1-1	TRBV7-9	.	CASTPPAGVQNTEAFF	TGTGCCAGCACCCCCCCTGCAGGCGTACAGAACACTGAAGCTTTCTTT
few	TRBJ2-6	TRBV24-1	.	CATSDADWISGANVLTF	TGTGCCACCAGTGACGCGGACTGGATCTCTGGGGCCAACGTCCTGACTTTC
few	TRBJ2-2	TRBV3-1	.	CASSRRRGELAGELFF	TGTGCCAGCAGCCGACGAAGGGGGGAGTTGGCCGGGGAGCTGTTTTTT
.	TRBJ2-3	TRBV29-1	.	CSVEWGGSTDTQYF	TGCAGCGTTGAATGGGGCGGGAGCACAGATACGCAGTATTTT
many	TRBJ1-3	TRBV7-6	.	CASSLAQANTIYF	TGTGCCAGCAGCTTAGCTCAGGCGAACACCATATATTTT
.	TRBJ2-3	TRBV7-9	.	CASSLASGEMTDTQYF	TGTGCCAGCAGCCTCGCCTCGGGAGAGATGACAGATACGCAGTATTTT
few	TRBJ2-1	TRBV11-1	TRBD1	CASSKLQGPGEQFF	TGTGCCAGCAGCAAATTACAGGGGCCTGGCGAGCAGTTCTTC
many	TRBJ1-1	TRBV6-5	.	CASSSSGAFNTEAFF	TGTGCCAGCAGTTCGAGCGGGGCCTTTAACACTGAAGCTTTCTTT
.	TRBJ2-2	TRBV4-1	.	CASSQALIGNTGELFF	TGCGCCAGCAGCCAAGCGCTGATAGGGAACACCGGGGAGCTGTTTTTT
few	TRBJ2-1	TRBV12-5	TRBD2	CASGLVSGSNEQFF	TGTGCTAGTGGTTTGGTAAGCGGGAGCAATGAGCAGTTCTTC
.	TRBJ2-1	TRBV12-3/TRBV12-4	TRBD2	CASLPRGGLYNEQFF	TGTGCCAGCCTTCCCCGGGGGGGTCTTTACAATGAGCAGTTCTTC
few	TRBJ2-2	TRBV5-1	TRBD2	CASRKGGKSGSPTGELFF	TGCGCCAGCCGAAAGGGGGGGAAAAGCGGGAGTCCCACCGGGGAGCTGTTTTTT
many	TRBJ2-3	TRBV6-1	TRBD2	CASSEAASGPDTQYF	TGTGCCAGCAGTGAAGCGGCTAGCGGTCCAGATACGCAGTATTTT
few	TRBJ2-3	TRBV7-6	.	CASSSRTGLTDTQYF	TGTGCCAGCAGCTCCCGGACTGGTCTAACAGATACGCAGTATTTT
few	TRBJ1-6	TRBV5-6	TRBD1	CASSPGQGLMSYNSPLHF	TGTGCCAGCAGCCCCGGACAGGGCTTGATGTCCTATAATTCACCCCTCCACTTT
.	TRBJ2-1	TRBV20-1	TRBD2	CSARDPSTSGENMGNEQFF	TGCAGTGCTAGAGACCCCTCGACTAGCGGGGAAAATATGGGGAATGAGCAGTTCTTC
few	TRBJ2-7	TRBV20-1	TRBD2	CSAISSGRGFHEQYF	TGCAGTGCTATTTCTAGCGGGAGGGGGTTCCACGAGCAGTACTTC
.	TRBJ2-6	TRBV15	.	CATSREAASGANVLTF	TGTGCCACCAGCAGAGAGGCAGCCTCTGGGGCCAACGTCCTGACTTTC
.	TRBJ2-3	TRBV7-3	.	CASSLGAALGDTQYF	TGTGCCAGCAGCTTAGGGGCGGCCCTGGGGGATACGCAGTATTTT
.	TRBJ2-7	TRBV20-1	TRBD2	CSAARTSGTYEQYF	TGCAGTGCTGCACGGACTAGCGGGACCTACGAGCAGTACTTC